The clone carrying this T cell receptor (beta chain) was recorded a few times. Its target is not known. The CDR3 sequence is 19 residues long. With 8 bases clipped from V and 3 bases from J, the junction kept 20 bases outside the gene matches. Germline lookup yields CDR1 SGHAT and CDR2 FQNNGV. With a J-beta primer mix and a sample-barcoded 5' primer, a second PCR ran about 6 to 11 cycles. Researchers report that a template-switch adaptor with 12 random nucleotides tagged each cDNA molecule. TCRdb re-called the 5' RACE reads with MiXCR, one entry per CDR3 protein. The table has approximately 1.5 million distinct CDR3 sequences, roughly 30% seen once; the top ten hold 11%. Total RNA was extracted at no less than 5 micrograms per sample. The data originate from a study of blood T cells in healthy people across ages. Study-wide points: When set beside aged donors, long-lived donors presented more naive CD4+ cells and higher diversity. Roughly linear age-related decline in beta diversity appeared, significant by age around 42.

The sample was blood. This sequence joins TRBV11-2 and TRBJ2-4, with 9 bases that match TRBD2. This clonotype was obtained from a woman aged 30 to 39 in good health. CDR3 bases: TGTGCCAGCGGGACGCCCTGGGGGCTTAGCGGGAGCGTCAAAAACATTCAGTACTTC. This gives the protein CASGTPWGLSGSVKNIQYF.